The 18 T cell receptor beta chains in this list originate from one sample, sequenced in a study of OX40 agonist ivuxolimab in advanced cancers. Method: immunoSEQ multiplex PCR; TCRdb's copy keeps in-frame clones and lacks some. The sample lists 35,000 to 50,000 clones, 82% occurring once. The source material was CD4+ or CD8+ T cells sorted from blood, sampled in a trial of the OX40 agonist ivuxolimab. The receptors derive from an adult with an advanced solid tumor such as melanoma, head and neck, liver or kidney cancer.

The rearrangement uses TRBV7-2 and TRBJ1-1, with 11 bases lining up with TRBD1. The CDR3 has 17 amino acids. The germline V gene encodes CDR1 SGHTA and CDR2 FQGNSA. The V gene end was trimmed by 1 base and the J gene end by 4 bases; junction bases not matched to a gene: 8. CDR3 in amino acids: CASSLGRRGTGGTEAFF. The CDR3 bases are TGTGCCAGCAGCTTAGGGAGGCGGGGGACAGGGGGCACTGAAGCTTTCTTT. Combining the CDR3 with reference TRBV7-2 and TRBJ1-1 gives the whole variable domain GAGVSQSPSNKVTEKGKDVELRCDPISGHTALYWYRQSLGQGLEFLIYFQGNSAPDKSGLPSDRFSAERTGGSVSTLTIQRTQQEDSAVYLCASSLGRRGTGGTEAFFGQGTRLTVV.

This chain connects TRBV9 to TRBJ2-2; TRBD1 is a possible D gene (6 bases). The CDR3 is 14 residues long. The germline V gene has CDR1 SGDLS and CDR2 YYNGEE. Trimming removed 3 bases from V and 2 bases from J, with 8 bases in between. CDR3 in DNA: TGTGCCAGCAGCGGGACAGAAAACACCGGGGAGCTGTTTTTT. This encodes CASSGTENTGELFF. The entire variable domain, with the rest obtained from reference TRBV9 and TRBJ2-2, is as follows: DSGVTQTPKHLITATGQRVTLRCSPRSGDLSVYWYQQSLDQGLQFLIQYYNGEERAKGNILERFSAQQFPDLHSELNLSSLELGDSALYFCASSGTENTGELFFGEGSRLTVL.

This chain's CDR3 is CASSHGPLTGELFF. DNA of the CDR3: TGCGCCAGCAGTCACGGTCCCCTCACCGGGGAGCTGTTTTTT. J is TRBJ2-2 and V is TRBV23-1; no clear D gene. TRBV23-1 falls under the ORF class, with uncertain function. With 3 bases removed from V and 4 bases from J, the gap between germline ends came to 9 bases. This CDR3 contains 14 residues.

This chain links TRBV6-5 with TRBJ1-1, with D unclear. The germline CDR1 and CDR2 sequences are MNHEY and SVGAGI. This CDR3 region has 13 residues. With 6 bases removed from V and 0 bases from J, the gap between germline ends came to 8 bases. The CDR3 protein is CASRQSMNTEAFF. The CDR3 DNA is TGTGCCAGCAGGCAATCCATGAACACTGAAGCTTTCTTT.

V gene TRBV27 combines with J gene TRBJ1-1; D not certain. Germline loops: CDR1 MNHEY, CDR2 SMNVEV (reference sequence). The V end lost 3 bases, the J end lost 1 base, and 6 bases lay between the germline ends. The CDR3 runs 13 residues. In DNA, the CDR3 is TGTGCCAGCAGTTTGCGGCAGAACACTGAAGCTTTCTTT. It translates to CASSLRQNTEAFF.

V gene TRBV11-1 combines with J gene TRBJ2-5; a possible D gene is TRBD1 (6 bases). The CDR3 spans 16 residues. Germline V gene sequence: CDR1 SGHAT, CDR2 FQDESV (reference sequence). V lost 5 bases and J 5 bases, leaving 21 bases between the germline ends. CDR3 DNA: TGTGCCAGCAGCCCCCGCCAGGGGAGATCTCAGGAGACCCAGTACTTC. This encodes CASSPRQGRSQETQYF.

V usage is TRBV27 and J usage is TRBJ1-5, with 7 bases matching TRBD1. The germline V gene encodes CDR1 MNHEY and CDR2 SMNVEV (reference sequence). The CDR3 length is 16 residues. V lost 4 bases to trimming and J lost 3 bases; unmatched junction nucleotides: 9. CDR3 nucleotides: TGTGCCAGCAGTTCGACAGGGCCAGGCGTCAATCAGCCCCAGCATTTT. Residues: CASSSTGPGVNQPQHF.

The DNA of the CDR3 is TGCGCCAGCAGCTTTTCTAGCGGGACCACAGATACGCAGTATTTT. The encoded protein is CASSFSSGTTDTQYF. The chain carries TRBV5-1 and TRBJ2-3; 9 bases map to TRBD2. Germline V lookup: CDR1 SGHRS, CDR2 YFSETQ. V lost 2 bases to trimming and J lost 2 bases; unmatched junction nucleotides: 3. CDR3 length: 15 residues.

The count of this clone is one. This chain uses TRBV27 with TRBJ2-1; D might be TRBD2 (6 bases). Trimming removed 3 bases from V and 6 bases from J, with 9 bases in between. In germline, CDR1 is MNHEY, CDR2 SMNVEV (reference sequence). This CDR3 spans 13 amino acids. CDR3 sequence reads: CASSFYGSNEQFF. For the CDR3, the DNA is TGTGCCAGCAGTTTCTACGGGAGCAATGAGCAGTTCTTC.

V is TRBV5-1 and J is TRBJ1-1, with D perhaps TRBD1 (5 bases). The CDR3 is 12 residues long. CDR1 is SGHRS, CDR2 YFSETQ, per germline. Between the trimmed V and J ends, which lost 3 bases and 3 bases, there was a span of 6 bases. The CDR3 sequence: CASSWGDTEAFF. The CDR3, as DNA: TGCGCCAGCAGCTGGGGGGACACTGAAGCTTTCTTT.

This clone was seen a handful of times. The chain recombines TRBV25-1 with TRBJ1-1; TRBD1 matches at 7 bases. The junction had 5 bases not matched to a gene; V was cut back by 6 bases and J by 1 base. Germline-derived CDR1 and CDR2 are MGHDK and SYGVNS. This CDR3 spans 14 amino acids. CDR3 DNA: TGTGCCAGCAGGACACAGGGGAGGAACACTGAAGCTTTCTTT. Translation: CASRTQGRNTEAFF.

The gene calls are TRBV27 and TRBJ1-1, with 7 bases fitting TRBD1. Germline CDR1 MNHEY, CDR2 SMNVEV (reference sequence). The CDR3 loop spans 15 amino acids. V trimming: 5 bases; J trimming: 1 base; junction bases outside the gene matches: 7. This CDR3 reads CASSLRQGWNTEAFF. The CDR3 nucleotides read TGTGCCAGCAGTCTGAGACAGGGCTGGAACACTGAAGCTTTCTTT.

This clone appeared a few times. The V gene is TRBV7-2, the J gene TRBJ2-1; 10 nucleotides match TRBD2. V dropped 4 bases and J dropped 7; count of bases not matched to a gene: 7. Germline V gene data show CDR1 as SGHTA and CDR2 as FQGNSA. The CDR3 sequence is 15 residues long. The CDR3 region has the DNA TGTGCCAGCAGCTCACCTAGCGGGGGCCCGAATGAGCAGTTCTTC. Protein: CASSSPSGGPNEQFF.

This clone turned up a few times. The V and J genes are TRBV4-2 and TRBJ1-5, with D possibly being TRBD1 (5 bases). The germline V gene has CDR1 LGHNA and CDR2 YNFKEQ. Trimming stripped 4 bases from V and 9 bases from J, with 10 bases between. The CDR3 consists of 12 residues. The CDR3 spells CASSLGEGPQHF. The DNA for the CDR3 is TGTGCCAGCAGCCTAGGGGAGGGGCCCCAGCATTTT.

J is TRBJ1-2 and V is TRBV7-9, with a possible D match to TRBD1 (5 bases). The CDR3 runs to 14 residues. The germline gives CDR1 SEHNR, CDR2 FQNEAQ (reference sequence). V lost 4 bases, J lost 2 bases, and 11 bases lay in between. The CDR3 bases are TGTGCCAGCAGCTCTATCGGGGGAAACTATGGCTACACCTTC. Translating it yields CASSSIGGNYGYTF.

This chain joins TRBV27 and TRBJ1-1; TRBD1 matches at 7 bases. V trimming: 8 bases; J trimming: 0 bases; junction bases outside the gene matches: 3. The CDR3 spans 13 residues. The germline V gene has CDR1 MNHEY and CDR2 SMNVEV (reference sequence). The CDR3 protein is CASSGTVNTEAFF. In DNA, the CDR3 is TGTGCCAGCTCCGGGACAGTGAACACTGAAGCTTTCTTT.

CDR3 region: CASSHSNYEQYF. The CDR3 bases are TGTGCCAGCAGCCATTCAAACTACGAGCAGTACTTC. The chain links TRBV14 to TRBJ2-7; D gene uncertain. The germline CDR1 and CDR2 sequences are SGHDN and FVKESK. The CDR3 extends over 12 amino acids. Trimming left V 3 bases short and J 3 bases short, with 6 bases between.

The chain links TRBV7-3 to TRBJ2-7; D gene ambiguous. There are 14 residues in the CDR3. V lost 4 bases and J lost 1, with 11 bases in between. The germline V gene encodes CDR1 SGHTA and CDR2 FQGTGA. The CDR3 region is CASSSDGVSYEQYF. DNA for the CDR3: TGTGCCAGCAGCTCGGATGGGGTGTCCTACGAGCAGTACTTC. The full variable domain, in which reference TRBV7-3 and TRBJ2-7 provide the parts outside the CDR3, is GAGVSQTPSNKVTEKGKYVELRCDPISGHTALYWYRQSLGQGPEFLIYFQGTGAADDSGLPNDRFFAVRPEGSVSTLKIQRTERGDSAVYLCASSSDGVSYEQYFGPGTRLTVT.